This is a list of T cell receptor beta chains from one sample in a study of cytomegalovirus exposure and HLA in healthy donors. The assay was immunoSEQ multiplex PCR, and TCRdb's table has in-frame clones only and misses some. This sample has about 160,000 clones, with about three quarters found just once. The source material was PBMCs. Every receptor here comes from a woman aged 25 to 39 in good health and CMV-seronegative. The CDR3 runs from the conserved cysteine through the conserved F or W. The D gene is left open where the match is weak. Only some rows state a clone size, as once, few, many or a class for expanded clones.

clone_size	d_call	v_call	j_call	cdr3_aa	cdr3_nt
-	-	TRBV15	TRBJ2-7	CATSRGLDGTYEQYF	TGTGCCACCAGCAGAGGACTTGACGGTACCTACGAGCAGTACTTC
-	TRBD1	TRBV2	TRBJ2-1	CASSQGVGNEQFF	TGTGCCAGTTCCCAGGGGGTGGGCAATGAGCAGTTCTTC
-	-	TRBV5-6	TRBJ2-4	CASSGQARAGWNIQYF	TGTGCCAGCAGCGGGCAGGCGCGAGCCGGATGGAACATTCAGTACTTC
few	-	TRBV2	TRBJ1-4	CASRIEATNEKLFF	TGTGCCAGCAGGATAGAAGCAACTAATGAAAAACTGTTTTTT
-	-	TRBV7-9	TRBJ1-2	CASSDALDGYTF	TGTGCCAGCAGTGACGCACTAGACGGCTACACCTTC
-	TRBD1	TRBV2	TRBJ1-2	CASSARTGYGYTF	TGTGCCAGCAGTGCCCGGACAGGCTATGGCTACACCTTC
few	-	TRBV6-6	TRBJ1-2	CASSQGDSGYTF	TGTGCCAGCTCCCAGGGTGACTCTGGCTACACCTTC
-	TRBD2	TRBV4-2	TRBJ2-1	CASSNSWTSGYNEQFF	TGTGCCAGCAGCAACAGCTGGACTAGCGGCTACAATGAGCAGTTCTTC
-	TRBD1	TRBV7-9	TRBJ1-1	CASRESGTGFEAFF	TGTGCCAGCAGAGAGTCCGGGACAGGGTTTGAAGCTTTCTTT
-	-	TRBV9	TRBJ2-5	CASSVGGSGVDETQYF	TGTGCCAGCAGCGTAGGTGGGTCGGGGGTGGATGAGACCCAGTACTTC
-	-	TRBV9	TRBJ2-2	CASSVEAGPNTGELFF	TGTGCCAGCAGCGTAGAGGCGGGACCGAACACCGGGGAGCTGTTTTTT
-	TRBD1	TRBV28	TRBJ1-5	CASSWRQGVINQPQHF	TGTGCCAGCAGTTGGCGACAGGGGGTAATAAATCAGCCCCAGCATTTT
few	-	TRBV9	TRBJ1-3	CASSVGSGASSGNTIYF	TGTGCCAGCAGCGTAGGATCAGGGGCCAGCTCTGGAAACACCATATATTTT
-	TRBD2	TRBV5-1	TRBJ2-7	CASSLASGRRVRDEQYF	TGCGCCAGCAGCTTAGCTAGCGGGAGGAGGGTCCGAGACGAGCAGTACTTC
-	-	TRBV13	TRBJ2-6	CASSRDGANVLTF	TGTGCCAGCAGCCGGGATGGGGCCAACGTCCTGACTTTC
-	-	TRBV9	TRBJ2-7	CASSPSGADYEQYF	TGTGCCAGCAGCCCCTCGGGAGCGGACTACGAGCAGTACTTC
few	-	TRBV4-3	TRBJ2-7	CASSQDQGGVGRAYEQYF	TGCGCCAGCAGCCAAGATCAAGGAGGGGTTGGAAGGGCCTACGAGCAGTACTTC
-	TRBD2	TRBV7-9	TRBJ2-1	CASSPFPGTSENEQFF	TGTGCCAGCAGCCCCTTCCCTGGGACTAGCGAAAATGAGCAGTTCTTC
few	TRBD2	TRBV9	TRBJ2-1	CASSGKTSGRANEQFF	TGTGCCAGCAGTGGTAAGACTAGCGGGAGGGCCAATGAGCAGTTCTTC
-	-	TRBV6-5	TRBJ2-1	CASSYLGGLSYNEQFF	TGTGCCAGCAGTTACTTGGGGGGGCTCTCCTACAATGAGCAGTTCTTC
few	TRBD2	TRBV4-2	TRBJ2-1	CASSQDPGLAFF	TGTGCCAGCAGCCAAGATCCGGGACTAGCGTTCTTC
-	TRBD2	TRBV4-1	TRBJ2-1	CASSQVRGASGGSWNEQFF	TGCGCCAGCAGCCAAGTTCGAGGGGCTAGCGGGGGGTCTTGGAATGAGCAGTTCTTC
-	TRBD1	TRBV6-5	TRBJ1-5	CASSTTYRGQPQHF	TGTGCCAGCAGTACAACTTACAGGGGTCAGCCCCAGCATTTT
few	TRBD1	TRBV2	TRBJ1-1	CASSLTGTEAFF	TGTGCCAGCAGCCTGACAGGGACTGAAGCTTTCTTT